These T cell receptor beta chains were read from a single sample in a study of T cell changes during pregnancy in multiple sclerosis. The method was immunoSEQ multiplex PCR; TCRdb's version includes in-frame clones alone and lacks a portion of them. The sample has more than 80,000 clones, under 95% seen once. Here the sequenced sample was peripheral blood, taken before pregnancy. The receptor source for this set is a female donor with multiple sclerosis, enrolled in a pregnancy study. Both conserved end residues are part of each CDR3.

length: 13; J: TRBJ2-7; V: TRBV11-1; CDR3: CASSIRDNYEQYF
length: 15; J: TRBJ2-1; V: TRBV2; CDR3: CATLARRDPYNEQFF
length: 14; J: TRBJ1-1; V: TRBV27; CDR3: CASSLGQGFTEAFF
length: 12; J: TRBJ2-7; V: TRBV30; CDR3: CAWSSTSYEQYF
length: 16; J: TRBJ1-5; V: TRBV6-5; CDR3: CASSYSPYRGDQPQHF
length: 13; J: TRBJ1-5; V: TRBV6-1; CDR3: CASSMTGVQPQHF
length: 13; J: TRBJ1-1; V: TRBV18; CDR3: CASSIRGNTEAFF
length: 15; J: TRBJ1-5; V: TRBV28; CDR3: CASRRDRTSNQPQHF
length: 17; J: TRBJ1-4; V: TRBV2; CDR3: CASSEGQGLGTNEKLFF
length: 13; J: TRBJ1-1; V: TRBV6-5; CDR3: CASRRDRNTEAFF
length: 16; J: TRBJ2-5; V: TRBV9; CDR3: CASSALAGEGGETQYF
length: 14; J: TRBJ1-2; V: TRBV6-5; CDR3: CASRAPGGDRGYTF
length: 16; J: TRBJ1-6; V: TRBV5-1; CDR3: CASSLYRGQGNSPLHF
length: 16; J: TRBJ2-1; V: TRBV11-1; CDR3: CASRDSNSGSYNEQFF
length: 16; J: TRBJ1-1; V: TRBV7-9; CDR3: CASSRAGGQWGTEAFF
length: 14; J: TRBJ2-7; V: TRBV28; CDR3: CASSSGTSGYEQYF
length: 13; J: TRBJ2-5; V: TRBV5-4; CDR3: CASSWIAGETQYF
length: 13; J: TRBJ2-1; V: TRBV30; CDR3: CAWSSGLAAGLLF
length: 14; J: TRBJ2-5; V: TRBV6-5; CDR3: CASSYTGRAETQYF
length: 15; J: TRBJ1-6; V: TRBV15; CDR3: CATSITGFGDSPLHF
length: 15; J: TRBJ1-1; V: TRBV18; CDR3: CASSPDPAGNTEAFF
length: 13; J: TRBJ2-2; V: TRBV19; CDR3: CASSIAGGGELFF
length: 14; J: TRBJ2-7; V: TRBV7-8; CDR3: CASSLPTGSYEQYF
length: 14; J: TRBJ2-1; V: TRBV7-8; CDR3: CASSFGREYFEQFF
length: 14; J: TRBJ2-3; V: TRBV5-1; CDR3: CASTKREDTDTQYF
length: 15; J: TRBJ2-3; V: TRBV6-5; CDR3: CASSYLGRVTDTQYF
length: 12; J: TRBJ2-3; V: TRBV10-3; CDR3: CAIRGSMDTQYF
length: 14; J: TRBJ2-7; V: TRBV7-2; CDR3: CASRPYRDSYEQYF
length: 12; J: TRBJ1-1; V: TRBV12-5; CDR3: CASAPEGGKAFF
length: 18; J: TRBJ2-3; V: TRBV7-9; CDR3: CASINSGTSGRVTDTQYF
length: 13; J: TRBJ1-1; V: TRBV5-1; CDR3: CASSLDRNTEAFF
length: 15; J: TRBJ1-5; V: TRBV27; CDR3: CASSHGTGGNQPQHF
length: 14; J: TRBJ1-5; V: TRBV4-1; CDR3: CASSHQQGDQPQHF
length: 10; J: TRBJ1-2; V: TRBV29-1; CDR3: CSASGAGYTF
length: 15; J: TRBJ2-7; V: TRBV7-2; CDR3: CASSGGTSGRDEQYF
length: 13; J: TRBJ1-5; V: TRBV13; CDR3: CASSLGINQPQHF
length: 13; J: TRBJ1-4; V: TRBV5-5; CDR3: CASSRGGVEKLFF
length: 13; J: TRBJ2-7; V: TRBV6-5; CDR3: CASSVQGRDEQYF
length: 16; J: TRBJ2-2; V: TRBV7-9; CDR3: CASNQPPYGSTGELFF